One TCR beta chain is described in this entry. These data belong to a study of T cell changes during pregnancy in multiple sclerosis. The CDR3 extends over 13 amino acids. The germline V gene encodes CDR1 SEHNR and CDR2 FQNEAQ (reference sequence). V was trimmed by 5 bases and J by 3 bases, leaving 8 bases between them. Data came from immunoSEQ multiplex PCR; TCRdb stores just in-frame clones and leaves some out. The data show approximately 92,000 clones, 85% to 95% seen once. This receptor was identified in a female donor with multiple sclerosis, enrolled in a pregnancy study. The input for sequencing was peripheral blood, taken in the first trimester of pregnancy. This sequence joins TRBV7-9 and TRBJ1-5; unclear D gene. The CDR3 bases are TGTGCCAGCAGCCGGACTAACAATCAGCCCCAGCATTTT. The encoded protein is CASSRTNNQPQHF.